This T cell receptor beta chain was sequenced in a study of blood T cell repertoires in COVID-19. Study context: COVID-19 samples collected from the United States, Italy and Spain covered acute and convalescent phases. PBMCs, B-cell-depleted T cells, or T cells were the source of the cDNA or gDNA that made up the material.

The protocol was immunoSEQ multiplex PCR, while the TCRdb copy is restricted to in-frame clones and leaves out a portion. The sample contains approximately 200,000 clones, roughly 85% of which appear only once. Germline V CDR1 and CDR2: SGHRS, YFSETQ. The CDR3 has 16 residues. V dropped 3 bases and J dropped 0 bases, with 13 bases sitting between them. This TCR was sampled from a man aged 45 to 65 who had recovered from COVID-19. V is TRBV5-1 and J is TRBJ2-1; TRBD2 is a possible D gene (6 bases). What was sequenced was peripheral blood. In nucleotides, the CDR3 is TGCGCCAGCAGCTCTGGACTACTGATCTCCTACAATGAGCAGTTCTTC. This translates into CASSSGLLISYNEQFF.